Listed here are 28 T cell receptor beta chains from one sample, sequenced in a study of cytomegalovirus exposure and HLA in healthy donors. The PCR employed 60 Vbeta primers together with 13 Jbeta primers. Profiling relied on immunoSEQ multiplex PCR, and the TCRdb table lists in-frame clones only, not all of them. The sample records around 100,000 clones, 60% to 70% being singletons. Sequenced input: PBMCs. The receptors come from a woman aged 45-65 years in good health and CMV-seronegative.

This clone was observed a few times. The genes are TRBV9 and TRBJ2-1; 11 nucleotides agree with TRBD2. Germline CDR1 and CDR2: SGDLS and YYNGEE. V dropped 4 bases and J dropped 11; count of bases not matched to a gene: 5. The CDR3 consists of 13 residues. CDR3 protein: CASSLGTSGQQFF. The CDR3, as DNA: TGTGCCAGCAGCTTGGGGACTAGCGGACAGCAGTTCTTC.

Only one count was recorded for this clone. V is TRBV28 and J is TRBJ1-2, with D perhaps matching TRBD1 (5 bases). Germline CDR1 MDHEN, CDR2 SYDVKM. Trimming took 4 bases from V and 5 from J, leaving 14 bases between them. The CDR3 has 14 residues. CDR3 bases: TGTGCCAGCAGTTACTCCCCAGGGCAATATGGCTACACCTTC. Protein sequence: CASSYSPGQYGYTF.

V gene TRBV25-1 combines with J gene TRBJ1-3; the D is unclear. The V end was cut by 2 bases, the J end by 5 bases, with 4 bases between. This CDR3 has 12 residues. CDR1 and CDR2 from the germline V gene are MGHDK and SYGVNS. The CDR3 DNA reads as TGTGCCAGCAGTGAAGCGAGAAACACCATATATTTT. It yields the protein CASSEARNTIYF.

This clone was seen more than once but under ten times. The chain has TRBV19 and TRBJ2-7; 8 nucleotides align to TRBD1. The CDR3 has 14 residues. Germline trimming cut 2 bases from V and 3 bases from J; bases unmatched to any gene: 3. Germline-derived CDR1 and CDR2 are LNHDA and SQIVND (reference sequence). CDR3 sequence (DNA): TGTGCCAGTAGTATAAATACAGGGGGCTACGAGCAGTACTTC. The encoded protein is CASSINTGGYEQYF.

This clone was observed a single time. A read error may produce the germline difference seen at one junction end. The chain uses TRBV27 and TRBJ1-6; tentative D call: TRBD1 (6 bases). The CDR3 is 16 residues long. Germline V gene data show CDR1 as MNHEY and CDR2 as SMNVEV (reference sequence). The CDR3 region is CAGSPTPGHRPEALHF. CDR3 sequence (DNA): TGTGCCGGCAGTCCGACACCGGGACATCGCCCCGAGGCCCTCCACTTT.

V is TRBV4-1 and J is TRBJ2-3; the match to TRBD1 covers 9 bases. Germline loops: CDR1 MGHRA, CDR2 YSYEKL. V lost 6 bases, J lost 2 bases, and 6 bases stayed unmatched. The CDR3 spans 15 residues. The CDR3 sequence: CASSSRDRDTDTQYF. The CDR3 DNA sequence: TGCGCCAGCAGTAGCCGGGACAGGGACACAGATACGCAGTATTTT.

This clone came up once. CDR3 nucleotide sequence: TGTGCCAGCATGAGGGCTGGGGCCAACGTCCTGACTTTC. Amino acids: CASMRAGANVLTF. The chain carries TRBV2 and TRBJ2-6; possibly TRBD2 for D (5 bases). V lost 7 bases and J 2 bases, leaving 6 bases between the germline ends. CDR3 length: 13 amino acids. From germline, CDR1 is SNHLY and CDR2 FYNNEI.

The sample holds one count of this clone. A read error may account for a junction end that differs from germline. V usage is TRBV15 and J usage is TRBJ2-2; D remains unclear. The CDR3 contains 12 residues. Looked up from germline, CDR1 is LNHNV and CDR2 is YYDKDF (reference sequence). The CDR3 nucleotides read TGTGCCACCAGCACCGACACAGGGGAGCTGTTTTTT. It yields the protein CATSTDTGELFF. Based on the CDR3 plus reference TRBV15 and TRBJ2-2, the full variable domain is DAMVIQNPRYQVTQFGKPVTLSCSQTLNHNVMYWYQQKSSQAPKLLFHYYDKDFNNEADTPDNFQSRRPNTSFCFLDIRSPGLGDTAMYLCATSTDTGELFFGEGSRLTVL.

V usage is TRBV6-4 and J usage is TRBJ2-7; TRBD1 matches at 7 bases. The CDR3 is 15 amino acids. Germline V lookup: CDR1 MRHNA, CDR2 SNTAGT. V lost 6 bases, J lost 6 bases, and 14 bases stayed unmatched. The CDR3 sequence is CASRSLDRVESEQYF. CDR3 nucleotide sequence: TGTGCCAGCAGAAGTTTAGACAGGGTGGAGAGCGAGCAGTACTTC.

This clone was picked up one time. The sample carries other DNA sequences with the same CDR3. The rearrangement uses TRBV5-1 and TRBJ1-2; 8 bases match TRBD1. The ends lost 4 bases at V and 1 base at J; junction bases unmatched: 3. CDR1 and CDR2 (germline): SGHRS, YFSETQ. This CDR3 is 14 amino acids long. The DNA of the CDR3 is TGCGCCAGCAGCCTGGGACAGGTTAACTATGGCTACACCTTC. This translates into CASSLGQVNYGYTF.

This chain uses TRBV5-1 with TRBJ1-1; D is possibly TRBD1 (6 bases). CDR1 SGHRS and CDR2 YFSETQ come from the germline V gene. Trimming stripped 0 bases from V and 1 base from J, with 7 bases between. This CDR3 has 14 amino acids. The CDR3 sequence: CASSLETGNTEAFF. The CDR3, as DNA: TGCGCCAGCAGCTTGGAGACAGGGAACACTGAAGCTTTCTTT.

CDR3 in DNA: TGTGCCAGTAGTATTTTCGGCGCAGCGGAGACCCAGTACTTC. It specifies CASSIFGAAETQYF. V usage is TRBV19 and J usage is TRBJ2-5; no definite D call. From germline, CDR1 is LNHDA and CDR2 SQIVND (reference sequence). V was pared by 3 bases and J by 5 bases, with 13 bases between. There are 14 residues in the CDR3.

The chain recombines TRBV4-1 with TRBJ2-5; D gene uncertain. CDR1 and CDR2 (germline): MGHRA, YSYEKL. Trimming removed 3 bases at V and 1 base at J, with 12 bases between. The CDR3 is 15 amino acids. This CDR3 is CASSQTGVIQETQYF. The DNA of the CDR3 is TGCGCCAGCAGCCAGACCGGAGTAATCCAAGAGACCCAGTACTTC.

This chain uses TRBV5-1 with TRBJ2-1, with 8 bases matching TRBD1. The V segment lost 0 bases and the J segment 5 bases; nucleotides outside the gene matches: 1. This CDR3 spans 14 amino acids. Looked up from germline, CDR1 is SGHRS and CDR2 is YFSETQ. CDR3 bases: TGCGCCAGCAGCTTGGTGGACAGGGACAATGAGCAGTTCTTC. This gives the protein CASSLVDRDNEQFF.

The genes are TRBV6-6 and TRBJ2-7; 10 bases fit TRBD1. The germline CDR1 and CDR2 sequences are MNHNY and SVGAGI (reference sequence). V shed 10 bases, J shed 5 bases, and the junction held 11 bases outside the gene matches. This CDR3 contains 14 residues. CDR3 DNA: TGTGCCATCTCTCGGGGGACAGGGGCCCACGAGCAGTACTTC. This codes for CAISRGTGAHEQYF.

V gene TRBV14 combines with J gene TRBJ2-1; 8 bases are a match to TRBD2. CDR1 is SGHDN and CDR2 is FVKESK in the germline V gene. The CDR3 is 14 amino acids. With 3 bases clipped from V and 8 bases from J, the junction kept 6 bases outside the gene matches. The CDR3 reads CASSHVGRVYEQFF. For the CDR3, the DNA is TGTGCCAGCAGCCACGTCGGGAGGGTCTATGAGCAGTTCTTC.

CDR3 in amino acids: CASSLSRTGLYNEQFF. CDR3 nucleotide sequence: TGTGCCAGCAGTTTATCTAGGACAGGACTTTACAATGAGCAGTTCTTC. V is TRBV27 and J is TRBJ2-1, with 7 positions matching TRBD1. There are 16 residues in the CDR3. J was trimmed by 4 bases and V by 0 bases; bases with no gene match: 6. Per the germline V gene, CDR1 is MNHEY and CDR2 is SMNVEV (reference sequence).

J is TRBJ2-3 and V is TRBV2; D gene uncertain. This CDR3 comprises 12 residues. V dropped 4 bases and J dropped 4 bases, with 6 bases sitting between them. Germline V gene data show CDR1 as SNHLY and CDR2 as FYNNEI. The CDR3 protein is CASSGAADTQYF. CDR3 coding DNA: TGTGCCAGCAGTGGAGCCGCAGATACGCAGTATTTT. Drawing the rest from reference TRBV2 and TRBJ2-3, the complete variable domain is EPEVTQTPSHQVTQMGQEVILRCVPISNHLYFYWYRQILGQKVEFLVSFYNNEISEKSEIFDDQFSVERPDGSNFTLKIRSTKLEDSAMYFCASSGAADTQYFGPGTRLTVL.

This chain uses TRBV10-3 with TRBJ1-5; D is undetermined. CDR3 size: 16 residues. Germline CDR1 ENHRY, CDR2 SYGVKD. Trimming stripped 4 bases from V and 0 bases from J, with 13 bases between. CDR3 bases: TGTGCCATCAGTGGTTCTGCGACATATAGCAATCAGCCCCAGCATTTT. Translating gives CAISGSATYSNQPQHF.

The chain recombines TRBV5-1 with TRBJ2-3; the match to TRBD1 covers 10 bases. This CDR3 region has 16 residues. CDR1 is SGHRS and CDR2 is YFSETQ in the germline V gene. V lost 1 base, J lost 6 bases, and 8 bases stayed unmatched. CDR3 nucleotide sequence: TGCGCCAGCAGCTTGACCGGGACAGGGGTCGTCGATACGCAGTATTTT. Its translation: CASSLTGTGVVDTQYF.

The chain couples TRBV11-3 to TRBJ2-7; 9 nucleotides line up with TRBD1. Germline loops: CDR1 SGHNT, CDR2 YENEEA. V was pared by 4 bases and J by 2 bases, with 3 bases of the junction left unmatched. CDR3 size: 14 residues. CDR3 loop: CASSSQGATYEQYF. The CDR3 region has the DNA TGTGCCAGCAGCTCACAGGGGGCAACCTACGAGCAGTACTTC. The whole variable domain, filled in from reference TRBV11-3 and TRBJ2-7, reads EAGVVQSPRYKIIEKKQPVAFWCNPISGHNTLYWYLQNLGQGPELLIRYENEEAVDDSQLPKDRFSAERLKGVDSTLKIQPAELGDSAVYLCASSSQGATYEQYFGPGTRLTVT.

The CDR3 bases are TGTGCCAGCAGCTTAGTTCTAGCGGGAGACGAGCAGTACTTC. Amino acids: CASSLVLAGDEQYF. The V gene is TRBV7-9, the J gene TRBJ2-7; TRBD2 aligns across 10 bases. The CDR3 sequence is 14 residues long. Trimming at V came to 1 base and at J to 5 bases, leaving 2 bases not matched to a gene. The germline gives CDR1 SEHNR, CDR2 FQNEAQ (reference sequence).

The chain links TRBV27 to TRBJ2-7; D gene unclear. The germline V and J ends were trimmed by 6 bases and 0 bases, with 9 bases remaining between them. This CDR3 is built from 13 residues. Germline CDR1 MNHEY, CDR2 SMNVEV (reference sequence). The CDR3, as DNA: TGTGCCAGCAGCTCAGGAAGCTCCTACGAGCAGTACTTC. Protein product: CASSSGSSYEQYF.

About this clone: Other nucleotide sequences from this sample produce the same CDR3. The chain has TRBV7-8 and TRBJ1-3; D remains ambiguous. Germline CDR1 and CDR2: SGHVS and FQNEAQ. This CDR3 has 13 amino acids. Deletions cut 2 bases from V and 4 bases from J, with 6 bases between. The CDR3 spells CASSLLRGNTIYF. The DNA for the CDR3 is TGTGCCAGCAGCTTACTCCGGGGAAACACCATATATTTT.

This clone was seen only once. The chain combines TRBV7-9 with TRBJ2-7; TRBD1 might be the D (5 bases). The CDR3 length is 15 residues. Trimming removed 4 bases from V and 3 bases from J, with 16 bases in between. The germline V gene encodes CDR1 SEHNR and CDR2 FQNEAQ (reference sequence). CDR3: CASSSRVNANYEQYF. Written as DNA, the CDR3 is TGTGCCAGCAGCTCCAGGGTGAACGCCAACTACGAGCAGTACTTC. Full variable domain (rest looked up from reference TRBV7-9 and TRBJ2-7): DTGVSQNPRHKITKRGQNVTFRCDPISEHNRLYWYRQTLGQGPEFLTYFQNEAQLEKSRLLSDRFSAERPKGSFSTLEIQRTEQGDSAMYLCASSSRVNANYEQYFGPGTRLTVT.

The rearrangement links TRBV7-8 to TRBJ2-3; the match to TRBD2 covers 13 bases. The CDR3 length is 16 residues. The germline CDR1 and CDR2 sequences are SGHVS and FQNEAQ. Losses at the gene ends were 1 base for V and 4 bases for J; bases not matched to a gene: 2. CDR3 nucleotides: TGTGCCAGCAGCTTAGGGACTAGCGGGAGCGCAGATACGCAGTATTTT. Amino acid sequence: CASSLGTSGSADTQYF.

J is TRBJ1-1 and V is TRBV7-9, with D possibly matching TRBD1 (6 bases). The length of the CDR3 is 18 residues. The germline V gene has CDR1 SEHNR and CDR2 FQNEAQ (reference sequence). V was shortened by 4 bases and J by 1 base, with 22 bases between the two germline ends. Here the CDR3 reads CASSCHRPTGNKNTEAFF. The CDR3 DNA reads TGTGCCAGCAGCTGTCATAGACCTACAGGGAATAAGAACACTGAAGCTTTCTTT. The full variable domain, in which reference TRBV7-9 and TRBJ1-1 provide the parts outside the CDR3, is DTGVSQNPRHKITKRGQNVTFRCDPISEHNRLYWYRQTLGQGPEFLTYFQNEAQLEKSRLLSDRFSAERPKGSFSTLEIQRTEQGDSAMYLCASSCHRPTGNKNTEAFFGQGTRLTVV.

This clone was recorded a few times. The genes are TRBV4-1 and TRBJ2-5; D gene ambiguous. Per the germline V gene, CDR1 is MGHRA and CDR2 is YSYEKL. V lost 0 bases to trimming and J lost 4 bases, with 15 bases between them. CDR3 size: 16 residues. The CDR3 spells CASSQDGNPAVETQYF. DNA of the CDR3: TGCGCCAGCAGCCAAGATGGTAATCCTGCAGTAGAGACCCAGTACTTC.